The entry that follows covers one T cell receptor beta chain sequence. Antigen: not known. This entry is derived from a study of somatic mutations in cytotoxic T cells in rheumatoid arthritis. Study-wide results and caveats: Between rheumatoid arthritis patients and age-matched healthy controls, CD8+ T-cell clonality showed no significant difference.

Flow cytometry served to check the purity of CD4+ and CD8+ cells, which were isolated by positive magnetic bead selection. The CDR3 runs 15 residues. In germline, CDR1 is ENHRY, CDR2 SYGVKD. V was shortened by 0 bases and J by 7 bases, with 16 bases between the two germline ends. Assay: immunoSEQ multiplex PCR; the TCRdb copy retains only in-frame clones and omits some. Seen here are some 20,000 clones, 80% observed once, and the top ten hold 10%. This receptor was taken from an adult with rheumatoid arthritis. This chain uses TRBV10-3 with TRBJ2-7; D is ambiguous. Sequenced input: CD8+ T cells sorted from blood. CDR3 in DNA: TGTGCCATCAGTGAGTCGGGAAGTGGTTTGGGGGAGCAGTACTTC. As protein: CAISESGSGLGEQYF.